This TCR beta chain was captured in a study of blood T cell repertoires in COVID-19. Trimming at V came to 4 bases and at J to 4 bases, leaving 5 bases not matched to a gene. The germline V gene has CDR1 SGHNT and CDR2 YYREEE (reference sequence). The CDR3 is 14 amino acids. Produced via immunoSEQ multiplex PCR; TCRdb's table is partial and in-frame only. In the table there are under 130,000 clones, about 90% of which are singletons. The sample taken for sequencing was peripheral blood. The rearrangement links TRBV5-4 to TRBJ2-1; TRBD1 agrees at 7 bases. This receptor was taken from a human donor in a cohort sampled during active COVID-19. The CDR3 protein is CASSPRDSYNEQFF. The CDR3, as DNA: TGTGCCAGCAGCCCCAGGGACAGTTACAATGAGCAGTTCTTC.